The 28 T cell receptor beta chains listed next were all sequenced from one sample in a study of T-cell reconstitution after alpha-beta-depleted transplantation in children. Construction of the TCRbeta library involved unique molecular identifiers. From the PCR reads, TCRdb called clonotypes with MiXCR, one entry per CDR3 protein. The top ten clones hold roughly 2.6% of a sample with roughly 220,000 distinct CDR3 sequences, approximately 12% of them seen once. This sample comprised PBMCs from the stem cell graft donor, obtained from the stem cell graft. The receptors here all came from a human donor who donated a stem cell graft to a child with acute lymphoblastic leukemia.

This clonotype was counted once. The CDR3 here is CATSDISGVTETQYF. DNA of the CDR3: TGTGCCACCAGTGATATTAGCGGGGTCACAGAGACCCAGTACTTC. The rearrangement joins TRBV24-1 to TRBJ2-5; 8 bases align to TRBD2. Trimming at V came to 3 bases and at J to 4 bases, leaving 6 bases not matched to a gene. This CDR3 contains 15 residues. Germline assignment: CDR1 KGHDR and CDR2 SFDVKD.

This clonotype was seen at least ten times. This chain joins TRBV6-2 or TRBV6-3 and TRBJ1-5; D gene ambiguous. Per the germline V gene, CDR1 is MNHEY and CDR2 is SVGEGT. V was pared by 4 bases and J by 4 bases, with 8 bases between. The CDR3 is 13 residues long. CDR3 sequence: CASSSALNQPQHF. In nucleotides, the CDR3 is TGTGCCAGCAGTTCCGCCCTAAATCAGCCCCAGCATTTT.

About this clonotype: Without the conserved terminal phenylalanine or tryptophan, this CDR3 likely stems from a read error. No DNA is shown, since the ends of the CDR3 on it are uncertain; the CDR3 is the one TCRdb lists. The chain's CDR3 is CSARDLADPAV. The J gene is TRBJ2-1, the V gene TRBV20-1; whether TRBD2, the table's D call, matches the DNA was not checked. Per the germline V gene, CDR1 is DFQATT and CDR2 is SNEGSKA (reference sequence). The CDR3 extends over 11 residues, inclusive of both ends.

This clonotype was counted at least ten times. The V and J genes are TRBV5-1 and TRBJ2-7, with 9 nucleotides matching TRBD1. The junction had 16 bases not matched to a gene; V was cut back by 3 bases and J by 6 bases. This CDR3 comprises 17 residues. CDR1 and CDR2 from the germline V gene are SGHRS and YFSETQ. The CDR3 nucleotides read TGCGCCAGCAGCTCAGCTTCGTACAGGGGGCTTTTCGGCGAGCAGTACTTC. It specifies CASSSASYRGLFGEQYF.

This chain connects TRBV6-5 to TRBJ2-1; D is perhaps TRBD1 or TRBD2 (6 bases each). V lost 0 bases, J lost 8 bases, and 14 bases lay in between. The CDR3 sequence is 15 residues long. In germline, CDR1 is MNHEY, CDR2 SVGAGI. This CDR3 is CASSYSRGPGDEQFF. CDR3 DNA sequence: TGTGCCAGCAGTTACTCTCGGGGGCCGGGGGATGAGCAGTTCTTC.

The gene calls are TRBV11-2 and TRBJ2-3; TRBD2 matches at 9 bases. V lost 2 bases to trimming and J lost 3 bases; unmatched junction nucleotides: 15. The CDR3 has 19 amino acids. Germline CDR1 reads SGHAT; CDR2 reads FQNNGV. CDR3 coding DNA: TGTGCCAGCAGCTTACAAGGAGGACGGGGCGGGAGGGCGACAGATACGCAGTATTTT. Translating it yields CASSLQGGRGGRATDTQYF.

In its sample, this clonotype was seen many times. This chain links TRBV5-6 with TRBJ2-6; D unclear. There are 14 residues in the CDR3. The ends were cut back, 2 bases at V and 1 base at J, with 4 bases in the middle. Germline assignment: CDR1 SGHDT and CDR2 YYEEEE. CDR3 nucleotide sequence: TGTGCCAGCAGCTTACAGTCTGGGGCCAACGTCCTGACTTTC. Protein product: CASSLQSGANVLTF.

This clonotype was seen a few times. The chain is built from TRBV12-3 or TRBV12-4 and TRBJ2-2; D is undetermined. V was cut by 4 bases and J by 0 bases, with 15 bases left in between. There are 17 residues in the CDR3. The CDR3 DNA sequence: TGTGCCAGCAGTTCTCTGGGATCCCTCCCGAACACCGGGGAGCTGTTTTTT. It codes for CASSSLGSLPNTGELFF.

This clonotype was seen more than once but under ten times. The V call is TRBV15, the J call TRBJ1-3; D remains unclear. Germline V gene data show CDR1 as LNHNV and CDR2 as YYDKDF (reference sequence). V was shortened by 4 bases and J by 2 bases, with 9 bases between the two germline ends. This CDR3 contains 14 residues. This CDR3 reads CATSKNLAGNTIYF. CDR3 in DNA: TGTGCCACCAGCAAAAATCTTGCTGGAAACACCATATATTTT.

This clonotype was recorded many times. The rearrangement links TRBV7-2 to TRBJ2-7, with D possibly called TRBD1 or TRBD2 (7 bases each). The CDR3 loop spans 15 amino acids. With 5 bases removed from V and 2 bases from J, the gap between germline ends came to 16 bases. Germline-derived CDR1 and CDR2 are SGHTA and FQGNSA. The chain's CDR3 is CASSPTGRGPYEQYF. CDR3 in DNA: TGTGCCAGCAGCCCGACAGGGAGGGGACCCTACGAGCAGTACTTC.

This clonotype was detected many times. The chain uses TRBV9 and TRBJ2-1, with a possible D match to TRBD2 (7 bases). The CDR3 is 16 amino acids. CDR1 and CDR2 from the germline V gene are SGDLS and YYNGEE. The V end was cut by 3 bases, the J end by 2 bases, with 15 bases between. CDR3 amino acids: CASSEGEGNPYNEQFF. The CDR3 coding sequence is TGTGCCAGCAGCGAGGGGGAGGGGAACCCCTACAATGAGCAGTTCTTC.

Worth noting for this clonotype: Since a much larger clone is just one base distant, this may be a read error. CDR3 bases: TGTGCCAGCAGTTACTCCGTGCAGGCGCCCACAGCTACGCAGTATTTT. It translates to CASSYSVQAPTATQYF. This chain joins TRBV6-2 or TRBV6-3 and TRBJ2-3; no firm D call. CDR3 size: 16 residues. Germline CDR1 MNHEY, CDR2 SVGEGT.

This clonotype occurred many times. The gene calls are TRBV20-1 and TRBJ2-2; perhaps TRBD1 as D (5 bases). V was pared by 3 bases and J by 8 bases, with 16 bases between. This CDR3 has 14 amino acids. From germline, CDR1 is DFQATT and CDR2 SNEGSKA (reference sequence). The CDR3 DNA sequence: TGCAGTGCTAGGTCGGCAGGGTGGACAGGGGAGCTGTTTTTT. This encodes CSARSAGWTGELFF.

This clonotype was picked up many times. The chain recombines TRBV3-1 with TRBJ1-2; D call uncertain. Trimming left V 3 bases short and J 2 bases short, with 4 bases between. CDR1 is LGHDT and CDR2 is YNNKEL in the germline V gene (reference sequence). The CDR3 consists of 12 residues. The CDR3 spells CASSHANYGYTF. In DNA form, the CDR3 reads TGTGCCAGCAGCCATGCAAACTATGGCTACACCTTC.

This chain links TRBV7-2 with TRBJ2-1, with D tentatively TRBD2 (7 bases). The V and J ends lost 5 bases and 8 bases respectively, with 16 bases between them. Per the germline V gene, CDR1 is SGHTA and CDR2 is FQGNSA. The CDR3 has 14 residues. The CDR3 spells CASSLRTGRDEQFF. DNA of the CDR3: TGTGCCAGCAGCCTAAGAACAGGGAGGGATGAGCAGTTCTTC.

This clonotype was observed at least ten times. The gene calls are TRBV6-6 and TRBJ2-5; no reliable D call. The germline V gene has CDR1 MNHNY and CDR2 SVGAGI (reference sequence). V was pared by 5 bases and J by 5 bases, with 12 bases between. The CDR3 contains 13 residues. Here the CDR3 reads CASSPRVSETQYF. CDR3 nucleotides: TGTGCCAGCAGTCCAAGGGTATCGGAGACCCAGTACTTC.

This clonotype was seen repeatedly, ten times or more. The CDR3, as DNA: TGCAGCTATTGGGGGACTAGTTCCCTTGAGCAGTTCTTC. It is translated as CSYWGTSSLEQFF. The gene calls are TRBV29-1 and TRBJ2-1; 8 bases align to TRBD2. V shed 8 bases, J shed 9 bases, and the junction held 12 bases outside the gene matches. The CDR3 sequence is 13 residues long. The V gene's germline CDR1 is SQVTM and CDR2 ANQGSEA.

This clonotype was seen ten or more times. The V call is TRBV6-5, the J call TRBJ1-1, with 7 positions matching TRBD1. V trimming: 7 bases; J trimming: 4 bases; junction bases outside the gene matches: 6. The V gene's germline CDR1 is MNHEY and CDR2 SVGAGI. The CDR3 loop spans 13 amino acids. CDR3 bases: TGTGCCAGCAAAAGGGGGCGCGGCACTGAAGCTTTCTTT. It encodes CASKRGRGTEAFF.

The chain carries TRBV5-6 and TRBJ2-3; TRBD1 matches 10 bases. Losses at the gene ends were 1 base for V and 2 bases for J; bases not matched to a gene: 4. From germline, CDR1 is SGHDT and CDR2 YYEEEE. The CDR3 runs to 16 residues. CDR3 loop: CASSLLGQGITDTQYF. The CDR3, as DNA: TGTGCCAGCAGCTTGCTGGGACAGGGGATCACAGATACGCAGTATTTT.

This clonotype was observed many times. The chain carries TRBV30 and TRBJ2-6, with 7 positions matching TRBD1. The CDR3 is made up of 18 amino acids. The germline V gene encodes CDR1 GTSNPN and CDR2 SVGIG (reference sequence). Trimming removed 3 bases from V and 0 bases from J; junction bases left unmatched: 11. CDR3 region: CAWSMGQPYLSGANVLTF. The CDR3 nucleotides read TGTGCCTGGAGCATGGGACAGCCTTACCTCTCTGGGGCCAACGTCCTGACTTTC.

Ten or more counts support this clonotype. The chain employs TRBV5-1 and TRBJ2-5; 11 bases fit TRBD2. CDR1 SGHRS and CDR2 YFSETQ come from the germline V gene. The CDR3 loop spans 14 amino acids. V shed 3 bases, J shed 5 bases, and the junction held 3 bases outside the gene matches. The CDR3 bases are TGCGCCAGCAGCTCAGGGACTAGCGGCGAGACCCAGTACTTC. Protein product: CASSSGTSGETQYF.

This clonotype was observed at least ten times. CDR3 sequence (DNA): TGCAGTGCCAGACAGGGCCTCGAGCAGTACTTC. Its protein product is CSARQGLEQYF. The chain links TRBV20-1 to TRBJ2-7, with TRBD1 matching over 7 bases. J lost 6 bases, V lost 6 bases, and 5 bases had no gene match. This CDR3 has 11 amino acids. Germline CDR1 is DFQATT and CDR2 is SNEGSKA (reference sequence).

This clonotype was recorded many times. The J gene is TRBJ1-1, the V gene TRBV20-1; the D is unclear. The CDR3 is 15 residues long. V was trimmed by 5 bases and J by 2 bases, leaving 18 bases between them. CDR1 is DFQATT, CDR2 SNEGSKA, per germline (reference sequence). The CDR3 bases are TGCAGTGCTTGGATATGGACGGAAAGAAACACTGAAGCTTTCTTT. As protein: CSAWIWTERNTEAFF.

This clonotype was recorded many times. The chain carries TRBV9 and TRBJ1-1; tentatively, D is TRBD1 (5 bases). Trimming removed 4 bases at V and 0 bases at J, with 13 bases between. This CDR3 region has 15 residues. Looked up from germline, CDR1 is SGDLS and CDR2 is YYNGEE. CDR3 nucleotides: TGTGCCAGCAGCCCCCGGCAGGGTATGAACACTGAAGCTTTCTTT. Translation: CASSPRQGMNTEAFF.

Comment on this clonotype: Since a much larger clone is just one base distant, this may be a read error. The chain is built from TRBV7-2 and TRBJ2-1; 10 nucleotides line up with TRBD1. Germline CDR1 and CDR2: SGHTA and FQGNSA. With 5 bases clipped from V and 5 bases from J, the junction kept 9 bases outside the gene matches. CDR3 length: 16 amino acids. The CDR3 DNA follows: TGTGCCAGCAGCCTTTCATCCGGGACAGGGGACAATGAGCAGTTCTTC. Amino acid sequence: CASSLSSGTGDNEQFF.

This clonotype was observed many times. This chain connects TRBV21-1 to TRBJ1-5; the table's D gene call, TRBD1, was not cross checked with the DNA. TRBV21-1 is marked as a pseudogene. The CDR3 contains 15 residues. The CDR3 here is CASSIRQGINQPQHF. CDR3 DNA: TGTGCCAGCAGCATTCGACAGGGTATTAATCAGCCCCAGCATTTT.

This clonotype was observed many times. The J gene is TRBJ1-4, the V gene TRBV12-3 or TRBV12-4; 7 bases align to TRBD1. V gave up 8 bases and J gave up 4 bases; unmatched junction bases: 7. The CDR3 extends over 14 amino acids. The CDR3 sequence is CASDSAGGNEKLFF. The DNA for the CDR3 is TGTGCCAGCGATTCCGCAGGGGGTAATGAAAAACTGTTTTTT.

This clonotype occurred a few times. The rearrangement uses TRBV20-1 and TRBJ2-1; 8 bases match TRBD2. Germline CDR1 is DFQATT and CDR2 is SNEGSKA (reference sequence). The CDR3 runs to 16 residues. Germline trimming cut 0 bases from V and 7 bases from J; bases unmatched to any gene: 11. The CDR3 bases are TGCAGTGCTAGAGAACCAGCGGGAGATTCCCTAAATGAGCAGTTCTTC. As protein: CSAREPAGDSLNEQFF.